Following are 8 T cell receptor beta chains from one sample sequenced in a study of blood T cell repertoires in COVID-19. Sequenced by immunoSEQ multiplex PCR; TCRdb stores in-frame clones only, minus some. The sample records about 170,000 clones, over 70% being singletons. The specimen sequenced was PBMCs or T cells enriched from blood (not recorded which). The receptors come from a woman in her forties or fifties in a cohort exposed to, infected with or recovered from COVID-19 (not recorded which).

The chain is built from TRBV5-1 and TRBJ2-1; 8 bases match TRBD1. CDR1 is SGHRS and CDR2 is YFSETQ in the germline V gene. The ends lost 0 bases at V and 9 bases at J; junction bases unmatched: 8. CDR3 size: 15 residues. CDR3 region: CASSLAQGARGEQFF. DNA for the CDR3: TGCGCCAGCAGCTTGGCTCAGGGGGCTAGGGGTGAGCAGTTCTTC.

CDR3 sequence reads: CASSLVQGEETQYF. CDR3 bases: TGCGCCAGCAGCTTGGTACAGGGGGAGGAGACCCAGTACTTC. The V gene is TRBV5-1, the J gene TRBJ2-5; 8 nucleotides align to TRBD1. This CDR3 region has 14 residues. The V and J ends lost 0 bases and 5 bases, in that order; junction bases with no gene match: 3. The germline gives CDR1 SGHRS, CDR2 YFSETQ.

This chain joins TRBV5-5 and TRBJ1-1; D possibly corresponds to TRBD1 (5 bases). Trimming stripped 3 bases from V and 1 base from J, with 19 bases between. This CDR3 has 17 residues. Germline CDR1 reads SGHKS; CDR2 reads YYEKEE (reference sequence). The CDR3 protein is CASSWKLPITGNTEAFF. The CDR3 nucleotides read TGTGCCAGCAGCTGGAAGCTTCCAATAACAGGGAACACTGAAGCTTTCTTT.

The chain has TRBV7-2 and TRBJ2-2; the match to TRBD2 covers 12 bases. This CDR3 region has 17 residues. V gave up 4 bases and J gave up 7 bases; unmatched junction bases: 10. Germline CDR1 reads SGHTA; CDR2 reads FQGNSA. This chain's CDR3 is CASSSYLAGGPGGELFF. The CDR3 region has the DNA TGTGCCAGCAGCTCGTACCTAGCGGGGGGGCCGGGCGGGGAGCTGTTTTTT.

The chain couples TRBV6-2 or TRBV6-3 to TRBJ2-2; D may be TRBD1 (5 bases). Germline loops: CDR1 MNHEY, CDR2 SVGEGT. The CDR3 loop spans 16 amino acids. Trimming took 2 bases from V and 0 from J, leaving 10 bases between them. CDR3 sequence reads: CASSYGPGTNTGELFF. CDR3 bases: TGTGCCAGCAGTTACGGTCCAGGGACGAACACCGGGGAGCTGTTTTTT.

The rearrangement joins TRBV4-3 to TRBJ1-6; TRBD1 might be the D (5 bases). CDR1 LGHNA and CDR2 YSLEER come from the germline V gene. Trimming left V 0 bases short and J 8 bases short, with 11 bases between. There are 15 residues in the CDR3. CDR3 residues: CASSQEAGSYSPLHF. As DNA, the CDR3 is TGCGCCAGCAGCCAAGAGGCAGGGTCTTATTCACCCCTCCACTTT.

The J gene is TRBJ2-1, the V gene TRBV5-4; 10 bases line up with TRBD2. The CDR3 runs 17 residues. V shed 3 bases, J shed 0 bases, and the junction held 6 bases outside the gene matches. Germline CDR1 SGHNT, CDR2 YYREEE (reference sequence). CDR3 DNA sequence: TGTGCCAGCAGCTCTTCTCTAGCGGGAGCCTCCTACAATGAGCAGTTCTTC. Residues: CASSSSLAGASYNEQFF.

The CDR3 region is CASLRDRDTEAFF. CDR3 nucleotides: TGTGCCAGCCTCCGGGACAGGGACACTGAAGCTTTCTTT. This chain links TRBV11-2 with TRBJ1-1, with TRBD1 matching over 9 bases. The CDR3 runs 13 residues. Losses at the gene ends were 8 bases for V and 3 bases for J; bases not matched to a gene: 4. Germline values: CDR1 SGHAT, CDR2 FQNNGV. The full variable domain, rest sourced from reference TRBV11-2 and TRBJ1-1, is EAGVAQSPRYKIIEKRQSVAFWCNPISGHATLYWYQQILGQGPKLLIQFQNNGVVDDSQLPKDRFSAERLKGVDSTLKIQPAKLEDSAVYLCASLRDRDTEAFFGQGTRLTVV.